This TCR beta chain was captured by sequencing in a study of T cells expressing NK-cell markers. Overall study context: Researchers got TCR beta repertoires out of sorted CD3+CD56+NKG2C+, CD3+CD56+NKG2C- and CD3+CD56-NKG2C+ T cells.

The authors made TCR beta cDNA libraries by 5'RACE template switching. This switching added a universal primer site and UMIs. Reanalyzing the 5' RACE reads, TCRdb keeps one entry per CDR3 protein, without DNA. In all, the sample yields about 440,000 distinct CDR3 sequences. Germline V lookup: CDR1 SGHRS, CDR2 YFSETQ. The CDR3 is 17 amino acids. Sequenced input: blood T cells: a sorted CD56 or NKG2C T cell subset, CD4+ or CD8+ T cells, or bulk PBMC T cells (not recorded which). This TCR was recovered from a woman between 18 and 70 years old in good health. This chain links TRBV5-1 with TRBJ2-1; no DNA is available, so the TRBD1 call from TCRdb remains unchecked. The CDR3 reads CASSHLGGSSTYNEQFF.